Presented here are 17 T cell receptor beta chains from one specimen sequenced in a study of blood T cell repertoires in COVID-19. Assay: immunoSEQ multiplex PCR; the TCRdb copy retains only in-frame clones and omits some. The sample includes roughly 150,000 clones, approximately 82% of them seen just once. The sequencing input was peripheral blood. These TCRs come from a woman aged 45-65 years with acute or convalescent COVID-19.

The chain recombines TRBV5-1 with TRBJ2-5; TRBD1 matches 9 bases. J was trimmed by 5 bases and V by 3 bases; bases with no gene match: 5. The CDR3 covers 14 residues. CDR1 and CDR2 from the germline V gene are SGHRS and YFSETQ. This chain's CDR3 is CASSWGTGRETQYF. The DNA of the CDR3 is TGCGCCAGCAGCTGGGGGACAGGGAGGGAGACCCAGTACTTC.

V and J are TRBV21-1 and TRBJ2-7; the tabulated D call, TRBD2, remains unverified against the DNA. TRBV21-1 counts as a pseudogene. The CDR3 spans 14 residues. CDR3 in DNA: TGTGCCAGCAGCAAAGAACTAGTTTTCTACGAGCAGTACTTC. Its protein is CASSKELVFYEQYF.

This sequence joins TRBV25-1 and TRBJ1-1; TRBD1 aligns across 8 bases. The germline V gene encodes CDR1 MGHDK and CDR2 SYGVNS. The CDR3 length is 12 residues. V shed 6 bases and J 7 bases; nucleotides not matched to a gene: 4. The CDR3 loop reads CASRGTGLEAFF. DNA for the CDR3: TGTGCCAGCAGGGGGACAGGACTTGAAGCTTTCTTT.

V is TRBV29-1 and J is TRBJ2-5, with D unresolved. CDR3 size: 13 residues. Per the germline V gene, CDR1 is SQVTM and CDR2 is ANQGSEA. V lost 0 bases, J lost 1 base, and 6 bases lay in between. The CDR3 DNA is TGCAGCGTTGAAGATCCCAGCCAAGAGACCCAGTACTTC. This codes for CSVEDPSQETQYF.

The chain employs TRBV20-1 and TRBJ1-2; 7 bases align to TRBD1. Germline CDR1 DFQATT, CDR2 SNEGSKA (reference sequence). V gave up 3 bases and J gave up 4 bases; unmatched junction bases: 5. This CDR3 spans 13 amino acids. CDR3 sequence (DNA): TGCAGTGCTAGTTCAGGGACAGCCTATGGCTACACCTTC. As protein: CSASSGTAYGYTF.

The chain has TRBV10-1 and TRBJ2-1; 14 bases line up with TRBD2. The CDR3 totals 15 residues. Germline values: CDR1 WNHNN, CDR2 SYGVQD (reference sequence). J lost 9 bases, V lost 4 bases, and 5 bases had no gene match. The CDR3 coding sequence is TGCGCCAGCAGTGTGACTAGCGGGGGGGTCGTTGAGCAGTTCTTC. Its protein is CASSVTSGGVVEQFF.

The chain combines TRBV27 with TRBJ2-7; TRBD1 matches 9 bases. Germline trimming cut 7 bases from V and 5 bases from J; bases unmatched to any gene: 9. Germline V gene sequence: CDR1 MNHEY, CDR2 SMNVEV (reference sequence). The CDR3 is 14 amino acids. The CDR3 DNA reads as TGTGCCAGCAATCCGGGACAGGGTGTCCACGAGCAGTACTTC. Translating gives CASNPGQGVHEQYF.

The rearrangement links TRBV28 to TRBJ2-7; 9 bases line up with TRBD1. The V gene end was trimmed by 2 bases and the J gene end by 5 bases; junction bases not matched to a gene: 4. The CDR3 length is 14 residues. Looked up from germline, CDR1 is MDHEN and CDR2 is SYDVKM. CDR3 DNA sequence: TGTGCCAGCAGTTTAGTGGGACAGGGCGACGAGCAGTACTTC. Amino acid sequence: CASSLVGQGDEQYF.

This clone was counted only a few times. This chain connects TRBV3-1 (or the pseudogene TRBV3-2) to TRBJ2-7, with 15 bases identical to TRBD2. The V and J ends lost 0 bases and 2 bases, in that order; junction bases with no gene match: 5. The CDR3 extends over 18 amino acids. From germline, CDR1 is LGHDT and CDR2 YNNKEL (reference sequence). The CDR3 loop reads CASSQDLWTSGGAYEQYF. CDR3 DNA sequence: TGTGCCAGCAGCCAAGATCTCTGGACTAGCGGGGGGGCCTACGAGCAGTACTTC.

The CDR3 DNA follows: TGTGCCAGTAGTCCTCATCCGGGACAGGGTGCGGCTGGCTACACCTTC. Translation gives CASSPHPGQGAAGYTF. V is TRBV19 and J is TRBJ1-2; 9 bases line up with TRBD1. CDR3 length equals 16 residues. Germline V gives CDR1 LNHDA, CDR2 SQIVND (reference sequence). The trim removed 5 bases at V and 7 bases at J, leaving 14 bases unmatched.

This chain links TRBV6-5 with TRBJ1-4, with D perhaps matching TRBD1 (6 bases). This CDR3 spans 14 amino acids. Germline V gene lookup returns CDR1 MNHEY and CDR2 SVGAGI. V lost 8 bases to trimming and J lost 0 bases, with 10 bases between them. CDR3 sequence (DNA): TGTGCCAGCTGCAGGACAGCAACTAATGAAAAACTGTTTTTT. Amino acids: CASCRTATNEKLFF.

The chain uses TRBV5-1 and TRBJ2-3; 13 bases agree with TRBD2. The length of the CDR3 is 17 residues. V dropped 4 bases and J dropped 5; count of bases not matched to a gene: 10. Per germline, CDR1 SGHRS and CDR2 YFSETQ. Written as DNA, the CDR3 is TGCGCCAGCAGCAGCGGACTAGCGGGAGTCCTGAGAGATACGCAGTATTTT. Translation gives CASSSGLAGVLRDTQYF.

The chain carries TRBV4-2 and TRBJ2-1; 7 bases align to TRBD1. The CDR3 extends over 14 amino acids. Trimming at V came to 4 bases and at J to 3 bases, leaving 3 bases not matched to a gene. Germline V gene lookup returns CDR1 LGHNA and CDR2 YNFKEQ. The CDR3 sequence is CASSPGTVYNEQFF. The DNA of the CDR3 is TGTGCCAGCAGCCCGGGGACAGTCTACAATGAGCAGTTCTTC.

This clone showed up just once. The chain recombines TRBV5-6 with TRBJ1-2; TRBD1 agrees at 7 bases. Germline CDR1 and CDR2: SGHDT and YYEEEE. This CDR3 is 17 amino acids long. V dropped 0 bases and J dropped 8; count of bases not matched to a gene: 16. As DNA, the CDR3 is TGTGCCAGCAGCTTGGGTATGGGACAGCCTCTTGAGGGCGGCTACACCTTC. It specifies CASSLGMGQPLEGGYTF.

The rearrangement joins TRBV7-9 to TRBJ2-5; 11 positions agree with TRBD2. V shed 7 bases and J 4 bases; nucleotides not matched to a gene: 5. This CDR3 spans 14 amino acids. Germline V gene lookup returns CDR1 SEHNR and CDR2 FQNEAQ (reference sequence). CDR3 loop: CASTNSGRGETQYF. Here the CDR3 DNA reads TGTGCCAGCACCAATAGCGGGAGGGGAGAGACCCAGTACTTC.

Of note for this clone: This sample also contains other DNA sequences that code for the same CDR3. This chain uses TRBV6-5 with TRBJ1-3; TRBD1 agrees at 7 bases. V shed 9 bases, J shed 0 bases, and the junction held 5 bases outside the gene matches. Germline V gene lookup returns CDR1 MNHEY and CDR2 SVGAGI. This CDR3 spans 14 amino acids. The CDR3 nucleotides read TGTGCCAGTTCCAACAGGGGCTCTGGAAACACCATATATTTT. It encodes CASSNRGSGNTIYF.

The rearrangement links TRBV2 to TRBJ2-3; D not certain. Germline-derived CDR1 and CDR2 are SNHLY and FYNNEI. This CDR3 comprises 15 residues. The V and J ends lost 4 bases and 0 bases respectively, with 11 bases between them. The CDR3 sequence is CASSVFMTSTDTQYF. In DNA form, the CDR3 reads TGTGCCAGCAGTGTATTCATGACTAGCACAGATACGCAGTATTTT. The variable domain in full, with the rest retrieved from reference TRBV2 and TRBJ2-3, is EPEVTQTPSHQVTQMGQEVILRCVPISNHLYFYWYRQILGQKVEFLVSFYNNEISEKSEIFDDQFSVERPDGSNFTLKIRSTKLEDSAMYFCASSVFMTSTDTQYFGPGTRLTVL.